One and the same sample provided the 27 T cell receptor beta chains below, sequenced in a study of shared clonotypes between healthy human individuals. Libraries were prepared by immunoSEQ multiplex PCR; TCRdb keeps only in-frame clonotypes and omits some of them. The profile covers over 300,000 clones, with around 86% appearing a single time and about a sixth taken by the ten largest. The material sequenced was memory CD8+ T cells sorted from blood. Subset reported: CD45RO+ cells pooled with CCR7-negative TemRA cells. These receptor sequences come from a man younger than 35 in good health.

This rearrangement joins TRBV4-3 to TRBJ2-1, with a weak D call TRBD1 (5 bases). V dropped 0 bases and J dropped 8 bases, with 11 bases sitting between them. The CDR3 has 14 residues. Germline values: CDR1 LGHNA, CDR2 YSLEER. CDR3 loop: CASSQDAGLDEQFF. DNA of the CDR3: TGCGCCAGCAGCCAAGATGCAGGGCTAGATGAGCAGTTCTTC.

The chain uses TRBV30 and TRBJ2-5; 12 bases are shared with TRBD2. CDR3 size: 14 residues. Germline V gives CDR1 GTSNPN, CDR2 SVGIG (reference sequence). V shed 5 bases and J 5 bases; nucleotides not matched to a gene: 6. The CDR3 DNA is TGTGCCTGGGATTCTAGCGGGGGGGCGGAGACCCAGTACTTC. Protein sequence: CAWDSSGGAETQYF.

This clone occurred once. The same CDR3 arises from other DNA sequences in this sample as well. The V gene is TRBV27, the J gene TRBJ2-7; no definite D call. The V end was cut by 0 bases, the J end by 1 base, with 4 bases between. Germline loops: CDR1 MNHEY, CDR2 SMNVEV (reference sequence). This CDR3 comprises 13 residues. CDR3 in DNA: TGTGCCAGCAGTTTATCTCCATCCTACGAGCAGTACTTC. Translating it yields CASSLSPSYEQYF.

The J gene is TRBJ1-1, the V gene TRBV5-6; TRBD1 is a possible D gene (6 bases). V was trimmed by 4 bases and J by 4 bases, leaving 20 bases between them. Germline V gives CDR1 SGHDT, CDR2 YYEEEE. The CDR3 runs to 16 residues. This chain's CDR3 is CASSPVGGLGVTEAFF. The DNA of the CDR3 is TGTGCCAGCAGCCCTGTTGGGGGGCTCGGGGTCACTGAAGCTTTCTTT.

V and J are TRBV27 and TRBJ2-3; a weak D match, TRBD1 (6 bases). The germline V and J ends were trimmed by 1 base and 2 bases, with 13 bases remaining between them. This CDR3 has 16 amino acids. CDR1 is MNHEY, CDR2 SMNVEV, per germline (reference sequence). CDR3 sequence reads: CASSLWAGANTDTQYF. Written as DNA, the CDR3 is TGTGCCAGCAGTTTATGGGCAGGGGCTAACACAGATACGCAGTATTTT.

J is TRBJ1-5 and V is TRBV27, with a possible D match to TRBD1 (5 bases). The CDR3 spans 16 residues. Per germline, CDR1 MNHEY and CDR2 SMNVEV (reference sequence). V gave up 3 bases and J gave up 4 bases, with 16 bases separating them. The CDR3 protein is CASSLGKGTANQPQHF. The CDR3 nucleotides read TGTGCCAGCAGTTTGGGTAAGGGGACGGCTAATCAGCCCCAGCATTTT.

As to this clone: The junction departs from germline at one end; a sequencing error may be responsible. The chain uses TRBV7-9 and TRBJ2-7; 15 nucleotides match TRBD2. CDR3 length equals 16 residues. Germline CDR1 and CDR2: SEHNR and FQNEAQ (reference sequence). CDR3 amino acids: CASSWTSGRASCEQYF. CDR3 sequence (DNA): TGTGCCAGCAGCTGGACTAGCGGGAGGGCCTCCTGCGAGCAGTACTTC.

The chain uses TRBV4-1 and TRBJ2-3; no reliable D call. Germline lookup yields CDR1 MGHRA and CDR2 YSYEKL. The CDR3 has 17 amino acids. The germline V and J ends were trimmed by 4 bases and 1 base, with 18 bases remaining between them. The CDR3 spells CASSLTKGDLGTDTQYF. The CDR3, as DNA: TGCGCCAGCAGCCTTACTAAGGGTGACCTTGGCACAGATACGCAGTATTTT.

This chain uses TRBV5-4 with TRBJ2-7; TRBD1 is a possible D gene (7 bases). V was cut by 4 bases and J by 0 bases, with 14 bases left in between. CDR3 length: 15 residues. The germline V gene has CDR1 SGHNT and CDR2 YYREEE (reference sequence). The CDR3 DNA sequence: TGTGCCAGCAGCGGGGGGACAGATAGCTCCTACGAGCAGTACTTC. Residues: CASSGGTDSSYEQYF.

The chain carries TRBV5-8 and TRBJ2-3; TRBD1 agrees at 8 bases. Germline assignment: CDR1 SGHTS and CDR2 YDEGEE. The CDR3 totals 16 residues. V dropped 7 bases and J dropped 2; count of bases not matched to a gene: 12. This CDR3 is CASQPGQGSPTDTQYF. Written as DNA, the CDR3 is TGTGCCAGCCAACCAGGACAGGGCTCGCCCACAGATACGCAGTATTTT.

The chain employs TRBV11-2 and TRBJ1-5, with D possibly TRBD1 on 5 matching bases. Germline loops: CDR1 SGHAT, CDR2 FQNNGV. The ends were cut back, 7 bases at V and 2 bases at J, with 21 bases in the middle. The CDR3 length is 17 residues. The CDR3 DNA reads TGTGCCAGCACCCCGGGCAGGGTGCACTCCGGCAATCAGCCCCAGCATTTT. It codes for CASTPGRVHSGNQPQHF.

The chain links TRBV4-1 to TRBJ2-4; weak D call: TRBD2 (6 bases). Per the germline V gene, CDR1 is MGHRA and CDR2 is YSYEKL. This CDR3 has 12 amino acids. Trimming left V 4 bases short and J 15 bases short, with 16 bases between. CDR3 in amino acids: CASSPPAGSLYF. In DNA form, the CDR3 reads TGCGCCAGCAGCCCCCCGGCGGGGTCCTTGTACTTC.

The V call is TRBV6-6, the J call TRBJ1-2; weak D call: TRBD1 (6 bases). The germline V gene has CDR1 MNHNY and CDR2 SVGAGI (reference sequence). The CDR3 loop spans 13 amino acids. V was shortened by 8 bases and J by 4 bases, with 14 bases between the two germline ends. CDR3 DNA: TGTGCCAGCTTAGGGACAACTGGCTATGGCTACACCTTC. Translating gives CASLGTTGYGYTF.

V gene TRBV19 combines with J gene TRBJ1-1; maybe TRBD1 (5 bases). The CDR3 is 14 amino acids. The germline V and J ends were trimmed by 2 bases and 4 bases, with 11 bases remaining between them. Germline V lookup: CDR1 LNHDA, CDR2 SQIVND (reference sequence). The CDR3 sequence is CASSIQGVGTEAFF. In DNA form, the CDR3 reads TGTGCCAGTAGTATACAGGGAGTAGGCACTGAAGCTTTCTTT.

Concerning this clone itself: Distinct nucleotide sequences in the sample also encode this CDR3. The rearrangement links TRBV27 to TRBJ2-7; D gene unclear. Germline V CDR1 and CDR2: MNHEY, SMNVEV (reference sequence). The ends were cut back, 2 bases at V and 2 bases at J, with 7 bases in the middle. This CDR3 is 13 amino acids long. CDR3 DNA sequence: TGTGCCAGCAGTTTAGGAAGGACCTACGAGCAGTACTTC. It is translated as CASSLGRTYEQYF.

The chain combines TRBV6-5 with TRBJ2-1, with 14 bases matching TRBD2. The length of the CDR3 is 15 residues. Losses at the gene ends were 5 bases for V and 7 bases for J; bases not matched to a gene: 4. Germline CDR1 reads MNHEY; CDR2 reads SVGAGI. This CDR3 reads CASSRLAGGSNEQFF. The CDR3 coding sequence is TGTGCCAGCAGTCGACTAGCGGGAGGGTCAAATGAGCAGTTCTTC.

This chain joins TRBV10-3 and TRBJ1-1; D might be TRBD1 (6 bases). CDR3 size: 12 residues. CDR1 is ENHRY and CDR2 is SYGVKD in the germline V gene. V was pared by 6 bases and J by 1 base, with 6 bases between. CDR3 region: CAISRGNTEAFF. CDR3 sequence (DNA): TGTGCCATCAGCAGGGGGAACACTGAAGCTTTCTTT.

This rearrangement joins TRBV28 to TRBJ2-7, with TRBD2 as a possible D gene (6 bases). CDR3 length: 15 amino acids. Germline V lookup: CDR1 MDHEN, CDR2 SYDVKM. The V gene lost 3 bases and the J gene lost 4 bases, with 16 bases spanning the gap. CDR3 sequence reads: CASSFLPGGGYEQYF. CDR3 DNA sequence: TGTGCCAGCAGTTTTCTCCCAGGTGGGGGGTACGAGCAGTACTTC. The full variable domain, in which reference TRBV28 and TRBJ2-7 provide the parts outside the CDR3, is DVKVTQSSRYLVKRTGEKVFLECVQDMDHENMFWYRQDPGLGLRLIYFSYDVKMKEKGDIPEGYSVSREKKERFSLILESASTNQTSMYLCASSFLPGGGYEQYFGPGTRLTVT.

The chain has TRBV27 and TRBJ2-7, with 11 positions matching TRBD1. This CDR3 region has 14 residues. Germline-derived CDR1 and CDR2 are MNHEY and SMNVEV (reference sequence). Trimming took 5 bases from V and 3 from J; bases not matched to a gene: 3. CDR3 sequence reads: CASSDGTGGYEQYF. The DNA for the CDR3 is TGTGCCAGCAGTGACGGGACAGGGGGCTACGAGCAGTACTTC.

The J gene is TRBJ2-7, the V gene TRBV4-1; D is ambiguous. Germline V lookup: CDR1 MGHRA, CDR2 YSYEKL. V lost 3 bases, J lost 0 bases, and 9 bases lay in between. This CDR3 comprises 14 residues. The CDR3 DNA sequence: TGCGCCAGCAGCCAGGGCTCCAGCTCCTACGAGCAGTACTTC. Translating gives CASSQGSSSYEQYF.

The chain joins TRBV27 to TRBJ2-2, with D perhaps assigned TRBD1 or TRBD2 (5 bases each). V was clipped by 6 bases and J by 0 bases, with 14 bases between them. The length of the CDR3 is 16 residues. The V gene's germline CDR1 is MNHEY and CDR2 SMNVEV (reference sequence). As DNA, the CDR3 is TGTGCCAGCAGGCAAGGGGCCGGGACGAACACCGGGGAGCTGTTTTTT. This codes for CASRQGAGTNTGELFF.

The CDR3 bases are TGTGCCAGCAGCTTAACCCTGGGCACCTACAATGAGCAGTTCTTC. Translated, it gives CASSLTLGTYNEQFF. The V and J genes are TRBV7-9 and TRBJ2-1, with D hard to call. The germline CDR1 and CDR2 sequences are SEHNR and FQNEAQ (reference sequence). This CDR3 is built from 15 residues. The V end lost 2 bases, the J end lost 2 bases, and 10 bases lay between the germline ends.

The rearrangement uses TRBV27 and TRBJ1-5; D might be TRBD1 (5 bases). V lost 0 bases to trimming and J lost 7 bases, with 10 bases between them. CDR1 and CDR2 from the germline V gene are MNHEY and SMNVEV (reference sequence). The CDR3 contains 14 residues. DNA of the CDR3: TGTGCCAGCAGTTTATCGGTGGGGGGGCAGCCCCAGCATTTT. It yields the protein CASSLSVGGQPQHF.

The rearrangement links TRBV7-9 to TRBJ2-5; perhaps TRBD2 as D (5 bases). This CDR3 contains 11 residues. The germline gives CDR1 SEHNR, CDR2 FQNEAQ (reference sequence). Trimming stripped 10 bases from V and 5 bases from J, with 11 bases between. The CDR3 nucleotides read TGTGCCACATCAACGGGGGAGACCCAGTACTTC. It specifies CATSTGETQYF.

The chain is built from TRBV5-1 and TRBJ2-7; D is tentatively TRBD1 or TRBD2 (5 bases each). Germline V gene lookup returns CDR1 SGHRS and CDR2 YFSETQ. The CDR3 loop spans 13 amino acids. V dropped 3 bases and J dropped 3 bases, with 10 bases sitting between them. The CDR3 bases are TGCGCCAGCAGCTCCCGGGGCAGCTACGAGCAGTACTTC. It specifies CASSSRGSYEQYF. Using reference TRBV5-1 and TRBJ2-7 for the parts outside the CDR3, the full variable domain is KAGVTQTPRYLIKTRGQQVTLSCSPISGHRSVSWYQQTPGQGLQFLFEYFSETQRNKGNFPGRFSGRQFSNSRSEMNVSTLELGDSALYLCASSSRGSYEQYFGPGTRLTVT.

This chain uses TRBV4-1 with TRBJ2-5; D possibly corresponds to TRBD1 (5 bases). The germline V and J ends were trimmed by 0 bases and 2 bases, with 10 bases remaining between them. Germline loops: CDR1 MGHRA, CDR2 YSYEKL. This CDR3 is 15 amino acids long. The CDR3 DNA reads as TGCGCCAGCAGCCAAGAATTGGGGCAGCAAGAGACCCAGTACTTC. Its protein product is CASSQELGQQETQYF.

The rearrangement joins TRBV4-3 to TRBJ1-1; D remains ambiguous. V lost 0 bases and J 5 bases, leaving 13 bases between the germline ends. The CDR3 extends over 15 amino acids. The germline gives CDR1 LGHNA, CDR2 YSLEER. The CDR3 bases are TGCGCCAGCAGCCAAGATTATGAGGCGTGGACTGAAGCTTTCTTT. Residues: CASSQDYEAWTEAFF.